This entry lists 32 T cell receptor beta chains sequenced from one sample in a study of T cell clonality in common variable immunodeficiency. Produced via immunoSEQ multiplex PCR; TCRdb's table is partial and in-frame only. The repertoire consists of 55,000 or so clones, none detected only once. Sequenced: peripheral blood mononuclear cells. Every receptor here comes from a person between 18 and 75 years old in good health.

This clone was detected ten times or more. The read is 3 residues too short to cover the CDR3 end, so that end is filled in from the germline J gene. This chain joins TRBV6-2 or TRBV6-3 and TRBJ2-7, with D maybe TRBD1 (6 bases). The CDR3 is made up of 13 amino acids. The germline V and J ends were trimmed by 3 bases and 6 bases, with 12 bases remaining between them. CDR1 MNHEY and CDR2 SVGEGT come from the germline V gene. CDR3 region: CASSYSGGGEQYF. CDR3 bases read: TGTGCCAGCAGTTATTCTGGGGGCGGCGAG.

This clone was observed a handful of times. Read sequence stops 3 residues before the CDR3 end, and the germline J gene provides the missing end. This chain links TRBV7-8 with TRBJ2-7; the match to TRBD1 covers 11 bases. Trimming at V came to 2 bases and at J to 6 bases, leaving 6 bases not matched to a gene. Germline CDR1 and CDR2: SGHVS and FQNEAQ. The CDR3 consists of 15 residues. CDR3 DNA, as far as it was read: TGTGCCAGCAGCTTACCGGGACAGGGGGAGGTCGAG. Its protein is CASSLPGQGEVE. In full, the CDR3 is CASSLPGQGEVEQYF.

This clone was seen more than once but under ten times. The CDR3 reads CASRRTGEGYTF. Incomplete CDR3 DNA: TGTGCCAGCAGAAGGACAGGGGAAGGC. J is TRBJ1-2 and V is TRBV2, with 9 bases lining up with TRBD1. Sequencing ends 3 residues short of the CDR3 end; the germline J gene provides the rest. The V gene's germline CDR1 is SNHLY and CDR2 FYNNEI. CDR3 length equals 12 residues.

In its sample, this clone was seen many times. Read sequence stops 3 residues before the CDR3 end, and the germline J gene provides the missing end. The V gene is TRBV5-4, the J gene TRBJ1-3; D call uncertain. Germline CDR1 reads SGHNT; CDR2 reads YYREEE (reference sequence). The CDR3 loop spans 13 amino acids. Trimming removed 1 base from V and 3 bases from J, with 5 bases in between. The CDR3 loop reads CASSLTGGNTIYF. The CDR3 bases that were read are TGTGCCAGCAGCTTGACCGGTGGAAACACC.

This clone was observed many times. Read coverage stops 3 residues before the CDR3 terminus; the germline J gene supplies the remainder. This chain joins TRBV7-9 and TRBJ1-1; no clear D gene. Germline-derived CDR1 and CDR2 are SEHNR and FQNEAQ (reference sequence). This CDR3 is 14 amino acids long. Trimming shortened V by 1 base and J by 4 bases, and 10 bases separated the two germline ends. This chain's CDR3 is CASSLGLEATEAFF. The DNA read from the CDR3 is TGTGCCAGCAGCTTAGGTCTCGAGGCCACTGAA.

This clone was recorded at least ten times. The CDR3 is cut off 3 residues early in the read; its end comes from the germline J gene. J is TRBJ1-5 and V is TRBV19; D ambiguous. Germline assignment: CDR1 LNHDA and CDR2 SQIVND (reference sequence). CDR3 size: 15 residues. With 5 bases removed from V and 0 bases from J, the gap between germline ends came to 11 bases. CDR3 protein: CASSQDKNSNQPQHF. Partial CDR3 DNA: TGTGCCAGTAGTCAGGATAAAAATAGCAATCAGCCC.

This clone showed up many times. The read terminates 3 residues before the CDR3 end, so the remaining end is supplied by the germline J gene. The chain is built from TRBV4-2 and TRBJ1-4; tentatively, D is TRBD1 (6 bases). Per the germline V gene, CDR1 is LGHNA and CDR2 is YNFKEQ. The CDR3 spans 16 residues. The V end lost 0 bases, the J end lost 5 bases, and 13 bases lay between the germline ends. The CDR3 loop reads CASSQDLGGGNEKLFF. The sequenced CDR3 bases are TGTGCCAGCAGCCAAGATCTAGGGGGTGGGAATGAAAAA.

This clone was seen at least ten times. The CDR3 reads CASSPAGGSTDTQYF. Partial CDR3 DNA: TGTGCCAGCAGCCCAGCCGGAGGGAGCACAGATACG. The J gene is TRBJ2-3, the V gene TRBV7-7, with TRBD2 as a possible D gene (6 bases). The read halts 3 residues ahead of the CDR3 end, with the missing end drawn from the germline J gene. The CDR3 contains 15 residues. V was cut by 5 bases and J by 0 bases, with 12 bases left in between. CDR1 is SSHAT, CDR2 FNYEAQ, per germline (reference sequence).

The table lists this clone with many counts. The CDR3 spells CSAGPRDTGELFF. The sequenced part of the CDR3 DNA is TGCAGCGCCGGTCCTCGGGACACCGGGGAG. The chain employs TRBV29-1 and TRBJ2-2; D gene uncertain. With the read ending 3 residues before the CDR3 end, the germline J gene is used to fill in that end. Germline V gene data show CDR1 as SQVTM and CDR2 as ANQGSEA. This CDR3 region has 13 residues. V lost 7 bases and J 3 bases, leaving 12 bases between the germline ends.

This clone was counted many times. CDR3 residues: CASSPGDQETQYF. The CDR3 DNA, read in part, is TGTGCCAGCAGCCCGGGGGACCAAGAGACC. The rearrangement links TRBV5-4 to TRBJ2-5; the D gene is possibly TRBD2 (6 bases). The read halts 3 residues ahead of the CDR3 end, with the missing end drawn from the germline J gene. The CDR3 loop spans 13 amino acids. The germline V gene has CDR1 SGHNT and CDR2 YYREEE (reference sequence). Trimming left V 4 bases short and J 0 bases short, with 7 bases between.

This clone appeared many times. The read ends 3 residues before the CDR3 terminus; that terminus is restored from the germline J gene. This chain connects TRBV5-1 to TRBJ2-3; perhaps TRBD1 as D (5 bases). CDR1 and CDR2 (germline): SGHRS, YFSETQ. V shed 2 bases and J shed 4 bases, with 11 bases lying between them. The CDR3 contains 14 residues. Partial CDR3 DNA: TGCGCCAGCAGCTTCTTGACAGTCTCAGATACG. Protein sequence: CASSFLTVSDT. The whole CDR3 is CASSFLTVSDTQYF.

As to this clone: With the read ending 3 residues before the CDR3 end, the germline J gene is used to fill in that end. V and J are TRBV29-1 and TRBJ2-7; TRBD1 agrees at 7 bases. Germline assignment: CDR1 SQVTM and CDR2 ANQGSEA. V gave up 6 bases and J gave up 4 bases; unmatched junction bases: 6. The CDR3 is 12 residues long. The sequenced CDR3 bases are TGCAGCGTAACCGGGACAGAGTACGAG. Translation gives CSVTGTEYE. The full CDR3 is CSVTGTEYEQYF.

In its sample, this clone was seen many times. The DNA ends 3 residues before the CDR3 does, and the rest of the CDR3 is filled in from the germline J gene. V is TRBV30 and J is TRBJ2-2, with 12 bases lining up with TRBD2. This CDR3 is built from 18 residues. Germline CDR1 GTSNPN, CDR2 SVGIG (reference sequence). V trimming: 5 bases; J trimming: 7 bases; junction bases outside the gene matches: 17. The CDR3 DNA, read in part, is TGTGCCTGGTCGAGGTGGGGGTCGACTAGCGGGAGTATCGGGGAG. Its protein product is CAWSRWGSTSGSIGE. The CDR3 as a whole reads CAWSRWGSTSGSIGELFF.

This clone occurred many times. The read ends 3 residues shy of where the CDR3 ends; the end is completed using the germline J gene. This chain uses TRBV20-1 with TRBJ2-3, with TRBD2 identical over 9 bases. The ends lost 6 bases at V and 1 base at J; junction bases unmatched: 17. The CDR3 runs to 18 residues. Germline CDR1 DFQATT, CDR2 SNEGSKA (reference sequence). The part of the CDR3 DNA that was read is TGCAGTGCCACGGGCAGCGGGAGGACCACCTTAGGCACAGATACG. Translated, it gives CSATGSGRTTLGTDT. The full CDR3 protein is CSATGSGRTTLGTDTQYF.

This clone was seen ten or more times. The read gets to within 3 residues of the CDR3 end, and the germline J gene fills in the rest. The genes are TRBV20-1 and TRBJ2-2, with 10 nucleotides matching TRBD1. The CDR3 length is 16 residues. Germline V lookup: CDR1 DFQATT, CDR2 SNEGSKA (reference sequence). The V gene end was trimmed by 6 bases and the J gene end by 3 bases; junction bases not matched to a gene: 10. CDR3 DNA, as far as it was read: TGCAGTGCCGCCCGACAGGGGGCTTTTGACACCGGGGAG. It encodes CSAARQGAFDTGE. The entire CDR3 sequence reads CSAARQGAFDTGELFF.

This clone was found many times. The read comes to an end 3 residues before the CDR3 does, leaving the germline J gene to fill in the end. The chain employs TRBV7-2 and TRBJ2-2, with D tentatively TRBD2 (6 bases). This CDR3 contains 15 residues. CDR1 is SGHTA and CDR2 is FQGNSA in the germline V gene. V dropped 3 bases and J dropped 1 base, with 9 bases sitting between them. Incomplete CDR3 DNA: TGTGCCAGCAGCTTCGGGACTTGGAACACCGGGGAG. Protein: CASSFGTWNTGE. The entire CDR3 reads CASSFGTWNTGELFF.

This clone was detected ten times or more. The read terminates 3 residues before the CDR3 end, so the remaining end is supplied by the germline J gene. The rearrangement uses TRBV5-4 and TRBJ2-7; 7 bases fit TRBD1. Trimming at V came to 4 bases and at J to 5 bases, leaving 12 bases not matched to a gene. Germline V gives CDR1 SGHNT, CDR2 YYREEE (reference sequence). CDR3 length: 15 residues. CDR3 DNA, as far as it was read: TGTGCCAGCAGCCAACGACAGGGTGTTGTCGACGAG. Protein: CASSQRQGVVDE. The full CDR3 is CASSQRQGVVDEQYF.

This clone was observed many times. The read finishes 3 residues shy of the CDR3 end, and the germline J gene is used to complete it. The genes are TRBV18 and TRBJ2-7, with TRBD2 identical over 11 bases. The CDR3 has 15 amino acids. V was pared by 3 bases and J by 5 bases, with 6 bases of the junction left unmatched. Germline CDR1 KGHSH, CDR2 LQKENI. Partial CDR3 DNA: TGTGCCAGCTCACCGTTGACTAGCGGGAACGACGAG. The encoded protein is CASSPLTSGNDE. The entire CDR3 protein is CASSPLTSGNDEQYF.

This clone was counted many times. Sequencing ends 3 residues short of the CDR3 end; the germline J gene provides the rest. The chain combines TRBV18 with TRBJ2-2; D unresolved. CDR3 length: 16 residues. Trimming took off 3 bases at V and 5 bases at J, with 16 bases between the two ends. The germline V gene encodes CDR1 KGHSH and CDR2 LQKENI. The CDR3 spells CASSPPVLAGTGELFF. Incomplete CDR3 DNA: TGTGCCAGCTCACCCCCCGTATTAGCTGGTACCGGGGAG.

This clone came up many times. Read data end 3 residues before the CDR3 end; the end is taken from the germline J gene. V and J are TRBV6-1 and TRBJ1-4; perhaps TRBD1 as D (5 bases). V lost 3 bases and J 5 bases, leaving 10 bases between the germline ends. CDR1 is MNHNS and CDR2 is SASEGT in the germline V gene. The CDR3 loop spans 14 amino acids. CDR3 bases read: TGTGCCAGCAGTGACAGGGCCTTAAATGAAAAA. It specifies CASSDRALNEK. In full, the CDR3 reads CASSDRALNEKLFF.

This clone occurred a few times. The read falls 3 residues short of the CDR3 end, and the missing part is taken from the germline J gene. The gene calls are TRBV7-2 and TRBJ1-1; D perhaps matches TRBD1 (5 bases). The V end lost 5 bases, the J end lost 4 bases, and 17 bases lay between the germline ends. The CDR3 runs 15 residues. Looked up from germline, CDR1 is SGHTA and CDR2 is FQGNSA. The sequenced part of the CDR3 DNA is TGTGCCAGCAGCCTAAGGCGGGGGGAAAGCACTGAA. This codes for CASSLRRGESTE. The full CDR3 protein reads CASSLRRGESTEAFF.

Ten or more counts support this clone. Coverage ceases 3 residues before the CDR3 finishes, and the germline J gene fills in the end. This chain joins TRBV28 and TRBJ1-5; 7 bases are shared with TRBD1. CDR1 and CDR2 from the germline V gene are MDHEN and SYDVKM. There are 17 residues in the CDR3. V lost 3 bases to trimming and J lost 2 bases; unmatched junction nucleotides: 10. The DNA read from the CDR3 is TGTGCCAGCAGTTTCTTTGGGACAGAAAAGCGCAATCAGCCC. Its protein product is CASSFFGTEKRNQP. The CDR3 in its entirety is CASSFFGTEKRNQPQHF. The variable domain in full, completed from reference TRBV28 and TRBJ1-5, reads DVKVTQSSRYLVKRTGEKVFLECVQDMDHENMFWYRQDPGLGLRLIYFSYDVKMKEKGDIPEGYSVSREKKERFSLILESASTNQTSMYLCASSFFGTEKRNQPQHFGDGTRLSIL.

This clone was detected ten times or more. From the germline J gene comes the end of the CDR3, since the read stops 3 residues before it. V and J are TRBV6-4 and TRBJ2-7; 11 positions agree with TRBD2. J gave up 0 bases and V 2 bases, and 12 bases lay outside the gene matches. This CDR3 spans 19 amino acids. CDR1 and CDR2 (germline): MRHNA, SNTAGT. CDR3 sequence: CASSDPPPSTSGGSYEQYF. The part of the CDR3 DNA that was read is TGTGCCAGCAGTGACCCCCCGCCCTCAACTAGCGGGGGCTCCTACGAG.

In its sample, this clone was seen many times. The CDR3 end lies 3 residues beyond the end of the read and is filled in from the germline J gene. The rearrangement joins TRBV5-1 to TRBJ1-2; TRBD1 might be the D (5 bases). The length of the CDR3 is 15 residues. Germline loops: CDR1 SGHRS, CDR2 YFSETQ. V was clipped by 1 base and J by 4 bases, with 14 bases between them. CDR3 sequence reads: CASSLNQGGSYGYTF. The sequenced CDR3 bases are TGCGCCAGCAGCTTGAATCAGGGAGGGAGCTATGGC.

Turning to this clone: The CDR3 extends 3 residues past the end of the read, so its final part is completed from the germline J gene. V is TRBV7-6 and J is TRBJ1-6; 12 bases map to TRBD1. Unmatched junction bases numbered 4, after V lost 3 bases and J lost 7 bases. Germline assignment: CDR1 SGHVS and CDR2 FNYEAQ. This CDR3 spans 16 amino acids. The CDR3 reads CASSLEGQGANSPLHF. The part of the CDR3 DNA that was read is TGTGCCAGCAGCTTGGAGGGACAGGGGGCGAATTCACCC.

This clone has a count of ten or more. The read comes to an end 3 residues before the CDR3 does, leaving the germline J gene to fill in the end. This chain uses TRBV10-3 with TRBJ2-3, with 7 bases fitting TRBD2. This CDR3 region has 16 residues. Looked up from germline, CDR1 is ENHRY and CDR2 is SYGVKD. V lost 0 bases and J lost 5; bases outside the gene matches: 8. Incomplete CDR3 DNA: TGTGCCATCAGTGAGTCTGGGCGGGAGTCGGTAGATACG. Amino acids: CAISESGRESVDT. The whole CDR3 sequence reads CAISESGRESVDTQYF.

Note on this clone: Coverage ceases 3 residues before the CDR3 finishes, and the germline J gene fills in the end. The chain combines TRBV7-2 with TRBJ1-1; D is uncertain. Germline V lookup: CDR1 SGHTA, CDR2 FQGNSA. CDR3 length equals 15 residues. CDR3 DNA, as far as it was read: TGTGCCAGCAGCTCGTCCGGTATCCGGAACTACGAG. This encodes CASSSSGIRNYE. In full, the CDR3 reads CASSSSGIRNYEAFF.

The sample holds many counts of this clone. The read ends 3 residues shy of where the CDR3 ends; the end is completed using the germline J gene. V usage is TRBV18 and J usage is TRBJ1-2; D remains ambiguous. Trimming cost V 3 bases and J 3 bases, with 11 bases left between them. Germline V gene data show CDR1 as KGHSH and CDR2 as LQKENI. The CDR3 is made up of 14 amino acids. The part of the CDR3 DNA that was read is TGTGCCAGCTCACCCAACGGCGGGGACTATGGC. Encoded protein: CASSPNGGDYG. The entire CDR3 protein reads CASSPNGGDYGYTF.

This clone was seen repeatedly, ten times or more. The CDR3 extends 3 residues past the end of the read, so its final part is completed from the germline J gene. The J gene is TRBJ2-7, the V gene TRBV18, with 9 bases lining up with TRBD1. Unmatched junction bases numbered 2, after V lost 6 bases and J lost 5 bases. The CDR3 contains 12 residues. CDR1 and CDR2 (germline): KGHSH, LQKENI. The covered CDR3 bases are TGTGCCAGCTCTCGGGACAGGGACGAG. Protein: CASSRDRDE. The CDR3 reads in full as CASSRDRDEQYF.

A few counts support this clone. The CDR3 extends 3 residues past the end of the read, so its final part is completed from the germline J gene. V is TRBV20-1 and J is TRBJ2-1; 11 bases agree with TRBD2. CDR3 length equals 15 residues. Germline V gene sequence: CDR1 DFQATT, CDR2 SNEGSKA (reference sequence). V was pared by 2 bases and J by 4 bases, with 4 bases of the junction left unmatched. CDR3 DNA (partial): TGCAGTGCTAGATTCGGGACTAGCGGTTACAATGAG. Protein product: CSARFGTSGYNE. The CDR3 in full is CSARFGTSGYNEQFF.

Ten or more counts support this clone. With the read ending 3 residues before the CDR3 end, the germline J gene is used to fill in that end. The rearrangement links TRBV5-1 to TRBJ2-2; D possibly matches TRBD1 or TRBD2 (5 bases each). V lost 4 bases to trimming and J lost 4 bases, with 17 bases between them. The CDR3 runs to 16 residues. Germline CDR1 is SGHRS and CDR2 is YFSETQ. The CDR3 sequence is CASSMGPGPGTGELFF. CDR3 DNA, as far as it was read: TGCGCCAGCAGCATGGGACCGGGTCCGGGCACCGGGGAG.

This clone was picked up many times. With the read ending 3 residues before the CDR3 end, the germline J gene is used to fill in that end. The chain employs TRBV6-2 or TRBV6-3 and TRBJ2-3; tentatively, D is TRBD2 (6 bases). The CDR3 spans 14 residues. V was cut by 4 bases and J by 4 bases, with 12 bases left in between. Germline V gene sequence: CDR1 MNHEY, CDR2 SVGEGT. CDR3 region: CASSLAGGADTQYF. CDR3 DNA, as far as it was read: TGTGCCAGCAGTTTAGCAGGAGGGGCAGATACG.